This TCR beta chain comes out of a study of blood T cell repertoires in COVID-19. CDR1 MDHEN and CDR2 SYDVKM come from the germline V gene. This CDR3 is built from 14 residues. V was shortened by 2 bases and J by 3 bases, with 8 bases between the two germline ends. This clone appeared a single time. The repertoire was sequenced with immunoSEQ multiplex PCR; TCRdb's copy has only in-frame clones and lacks some. Of 120,000 or so clones listed, approximately 90% were seen once; the top ten hold about 1.5%. Sequenced sample: peripheral blood. V usage is TRBV28 and J usage is TRBJ1-5; D call uncertain. The TCR comes from a human donor in a cohort sampled during active COVID-19. The chain's CDR3 is CASSLPGNNQPQHF. CDR3 DNA sequence: TGTGCCAGCAGTTTACCAGGTAACAATCAGCCCCAGCATTTT.